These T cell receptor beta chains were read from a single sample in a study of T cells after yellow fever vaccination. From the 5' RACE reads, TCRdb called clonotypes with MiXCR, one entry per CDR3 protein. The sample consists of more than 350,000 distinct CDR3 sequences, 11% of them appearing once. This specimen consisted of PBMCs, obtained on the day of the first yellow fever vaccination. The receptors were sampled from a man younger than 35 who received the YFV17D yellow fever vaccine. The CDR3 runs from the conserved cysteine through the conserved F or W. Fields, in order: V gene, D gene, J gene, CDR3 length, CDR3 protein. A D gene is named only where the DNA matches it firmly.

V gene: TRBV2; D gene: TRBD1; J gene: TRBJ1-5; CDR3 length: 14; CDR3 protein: CASSAWDSYQPQHF
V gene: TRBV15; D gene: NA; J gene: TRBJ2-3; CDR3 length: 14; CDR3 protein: CATSRVSWGDTQYF
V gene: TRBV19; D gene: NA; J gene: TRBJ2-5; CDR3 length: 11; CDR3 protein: CASAARETQYF
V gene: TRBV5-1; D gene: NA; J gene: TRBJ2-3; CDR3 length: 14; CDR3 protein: CASSLDGMTDTQYF
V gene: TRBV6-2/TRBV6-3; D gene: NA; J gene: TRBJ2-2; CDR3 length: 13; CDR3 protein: CASSYIETGELFF
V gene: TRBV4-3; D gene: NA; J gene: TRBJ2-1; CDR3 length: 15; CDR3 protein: CASSRMSGNYNEQFF
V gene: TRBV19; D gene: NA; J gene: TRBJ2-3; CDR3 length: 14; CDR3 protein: CASSLQTRRDTQYF
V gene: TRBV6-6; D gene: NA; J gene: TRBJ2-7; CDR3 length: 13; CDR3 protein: CASRTAVSYEQYF
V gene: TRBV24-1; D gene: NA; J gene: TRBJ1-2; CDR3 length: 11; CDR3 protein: CATSDTYGYTF
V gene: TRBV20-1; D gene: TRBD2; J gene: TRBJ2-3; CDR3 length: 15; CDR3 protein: CSARPEAGGYDTQYF
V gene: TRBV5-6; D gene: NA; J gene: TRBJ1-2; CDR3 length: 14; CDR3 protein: CASSSWGGANGYTF
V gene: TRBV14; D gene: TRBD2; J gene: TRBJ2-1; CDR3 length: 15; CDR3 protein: CASSQGLAGGLAQFF
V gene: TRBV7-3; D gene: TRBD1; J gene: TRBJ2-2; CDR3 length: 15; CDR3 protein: CASSPDRGDTGELFF
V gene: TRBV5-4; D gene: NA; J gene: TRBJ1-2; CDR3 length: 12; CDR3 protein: CASSWGRGGYTF
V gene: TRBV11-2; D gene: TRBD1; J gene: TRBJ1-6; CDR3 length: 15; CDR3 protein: CASSSRQGWNSPLHF
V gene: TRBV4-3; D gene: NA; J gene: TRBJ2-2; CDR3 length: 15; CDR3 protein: CASSQELQNTGELFF
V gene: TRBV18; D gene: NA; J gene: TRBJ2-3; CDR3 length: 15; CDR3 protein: CASSPPTASTDTQYF
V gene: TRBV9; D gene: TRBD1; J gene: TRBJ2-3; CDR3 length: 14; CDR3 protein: CASSEGQHTDTQYF
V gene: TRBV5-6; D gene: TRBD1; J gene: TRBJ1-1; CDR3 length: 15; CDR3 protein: CASSLALGQGAEAFF
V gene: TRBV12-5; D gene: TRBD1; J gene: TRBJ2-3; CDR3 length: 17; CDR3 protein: CASGLVPPGQGKDTQYF
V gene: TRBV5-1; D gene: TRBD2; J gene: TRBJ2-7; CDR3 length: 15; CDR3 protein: CASSAGLATFYEQYF
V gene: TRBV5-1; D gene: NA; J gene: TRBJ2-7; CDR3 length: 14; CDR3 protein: CASSKGLGTYEQYF
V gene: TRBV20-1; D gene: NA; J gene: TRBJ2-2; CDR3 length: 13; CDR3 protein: CSARAVSTGELFF
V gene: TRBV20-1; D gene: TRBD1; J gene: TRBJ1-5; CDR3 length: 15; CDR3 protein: CSASLVQGTNQPQHF
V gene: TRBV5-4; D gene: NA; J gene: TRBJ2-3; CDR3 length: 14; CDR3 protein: CASSLGAGSDTQYF
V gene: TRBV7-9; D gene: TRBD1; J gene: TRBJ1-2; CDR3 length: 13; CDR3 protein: CASLDRFHRGYTF
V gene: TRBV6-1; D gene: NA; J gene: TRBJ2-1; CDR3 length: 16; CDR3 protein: CASTDFGGGTYNEQFF
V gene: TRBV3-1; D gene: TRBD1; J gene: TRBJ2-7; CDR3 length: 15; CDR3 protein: CASSQDTQGYGEQYF
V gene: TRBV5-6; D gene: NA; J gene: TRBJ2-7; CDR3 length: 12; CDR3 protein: CASSEQGREQYF
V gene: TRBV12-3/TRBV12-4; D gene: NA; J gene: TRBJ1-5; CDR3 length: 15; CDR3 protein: CASSLQTYSNQPQHF
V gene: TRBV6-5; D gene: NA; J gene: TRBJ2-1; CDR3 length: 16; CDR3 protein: CASSPGSAQGNNEQFF
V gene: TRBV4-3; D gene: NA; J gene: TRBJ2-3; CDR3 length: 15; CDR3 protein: CASSQDTGVTDTQYF
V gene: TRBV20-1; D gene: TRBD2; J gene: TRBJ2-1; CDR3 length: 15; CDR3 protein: CSAARGVSSYNEQFF
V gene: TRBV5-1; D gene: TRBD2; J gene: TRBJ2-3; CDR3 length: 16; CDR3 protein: CASSPRAGDLTDTQYF
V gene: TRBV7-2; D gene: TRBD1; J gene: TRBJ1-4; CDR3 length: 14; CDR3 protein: CASSFWQGDEKLFF
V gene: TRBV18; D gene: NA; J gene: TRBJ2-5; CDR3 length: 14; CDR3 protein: CASSPQRAQETQYF